This T cell receptor beta chain appears in the sequencing data of a study of cytomegalovirus exposure and HLA in healthy donors (dated by TCRdb to 2015 to 2018). Concerning the study at large: According to a later analysis, the 100 to 150 validation repertoires were produced on the same platform as the 700 or so repertoires of the first cohort. The aim of the study was to test whether cataloging public T cell receptors could identify signatures of past pathogen exposure. A separate validation cohort of roughly 130 different subjects was used in addition to the roughly 670-subject first cohort. High-throughput TCR immunosequencing, statistical association of individual TCRs with disease status, and machine learning were combined to predict cytomegalovirus infection status.

Overall study results and their limits: Three of the identified cytomegalovirus-associated TCR beta chains were confirmed in vitro to be specific for cytomegalovirus antigens. Of the cluster scores, approximately 94% were above 0 in a later analysis, which found that TCRs clustered in the first cohort also tended to co-occur in the 90 to 150 validation repertoires. While some public TCRs were present in many individuals, most TCR sequences turned up only very rarely across donors. A later analysis lacked HLA typing for the validation cohort, so it scored co-occurrence in that cohort across all 110 or so repertoires. In the study, 150 to 200 TCR beta chains were listed as associated with cytomegalovirus. The classifier was reported to diagnose cytomegalovirus status with high specificity and sensitivity in both the original cohort and the validation cohort. According to the authors, the approach could potentially be generalized to other disease states and immunological phenotypes.

The donors were included in the validation cohort of over a hundred subjects, a group kept apart from the approximately 650-subject first cohort. Receptors were amplified or captured by the immunoSEQ multiplex PCR assay. Per the original workflow: A statistical classification framework was developed to diagnose cytomegalovirus status using the catalog of TCR beta chain sequences. Drawn from immuneACCESS, this table holds only the in-frame rearrangements with V and J called that TCRdb kept. Clones are partly lost; checked studies trace under half to an unresolved V gene and leave the rest unexplained. V and J calls and clone size are those listed in that table; D and trimming were worked out from the DNA. The sample contains 100,000 to 150,000 clones, 75% to 90% of them found a single time. In total, the top ten clones hold around 1.1% of the sample. CDR1 and CDR2, looked up from the germline V gene (reference sequence), are SEHNR and FQNEAQ. V is clipped by 3 bases and J by 1 base, and the sequence between their germline boundaries is 9 bases long. From the cysteine up to the phenylalanine, the CDR3 has a length of 15 residues. This entry keeps only the CDR3 DNA: 45 bases, framed from base 1.

Comment on this clone: What antigen it recognizes has not been identified. It has no much larger one-base neighbor in the sample; base qualities were not kept.

The sample taken for sequencing was PBMCs. The rearranged segments are TRBV7-9 and TRBJ2-2; possibly the D gene is TRBD1, per 6 matching bases. This TCR came from a woman aged 18-29 years in good health and CMV-seronegative. The CDR3 loop reads CASSLGHQNTGELFF. The DNA sequence follows: TGTGCCAGCAGCTTGGGACATCAGAACACCGGGGAGCTGTTTTTT.